The 12 T cell receptor beta chains below were found in one sample sequenced in a study of circulating CD8 cells and anti-PD-1 response in melanoma. Four subsets defined by PD-1 and/or TIGIT were sorted from live CD3+CD8+TCRalphabeta+ cells. Each library started from roughly 16 ng of total RNA using the QIAseq Immune Repertoire TCR panel. TCRdb itself ran the reads through MiXCR, one entry per CDR3 protein. The sample lists 2,000 to 2,500 distinct CDR3 sequences, 7.8% occurring once. This sample comprised CD8+ T cells from PBMCs, obtained at baseline or after one month of anti-PD-1 therapy (not recorded which). The receptor source for this set is a human donor with melanoma.

In regard to this clonotype: A much larger clone is a single base away; this may be a read error. The chain recombines TRBV19 with TRBJ1-1; D remains ambiguous. The CDR3 totals 14 residues. CDR1 and CDR2 from the germline V gene are LNHDA and SQIVND (reference sequence). The DNA of the CDR3 is TGTGCCGGTAGTATCCCCGGATCCCACACTGAAGCTTTCTTT. It translates to CAGSIPGSHTEAFF.

Within the sample, this clonotype is medium-sized. V and J are TRBV25-1 and TRBJ2-4; D call uncertain. CDR3 size: 12 residues. The germline V gene encodes CDR1 MGHDK and CDR2 SYGVNS. The V end was cut by 4 bases, the J end by 10 bases, with 11 bases between. Here the CDR3 DNA reads TGTGCCAGCAGTGGCGAAGGGAATATTCAGTACTTC. Translated, it gives CASSGEGNIQYF.

Within the sample, this clonotype is medium-sized. The chain couples TRBV14 to TRBJ2-2, with D maybe TRBD2 (6 bases). CDR1 and CDR2 from the germline V gene are SGHDN and FVKESK. Trimming pared 6 bases from V and 5 bases from J, leaving 16 bases between. CDR3 length equals 15 residues. The CDR3 region has the DNA TGTGCCAGCAGTCCTCTGGGCCGGGGGACCGGGGAGCTGTTTTTT. Translating gives CASSPLGRGTGELFF. The whole variable domain, filled in from reference TRBV14 and TRBJ2-2, reads EAGVTQFPSHSVIEKGQTVTLRCDPISGHDNLYWYRRVMGKEIKFLLHFVKESKQDESGMPNNRFLAERTGGTYSTLKVQPAELEDSGVYFCASSPLGRGTGELFFGEGSRLTVL.

By sample fraction, this clonotype is medium-sized. This chain's CDR3 is CASSLWAGGNSDTQYF. The DNA for the CDR3 is TGTGCCAGCAGTTTATGGGCGGGAGGGAACTCAGATACGCAGTATTTT. The chain recombines TRBV28 with TRBJ2-3; TRBD2 matches 9 bases. The V gene end was trimmed by 0 bases and the J gene end by 4 bases; junction bases not matched to a gene: 5. The length of the CDR3 is 16 residues. From germline, CDR1 is MDHEN and CDR2 SYDVKM.

Within the sample, this clonotype is medium-sized (0.01 to 0.1%). The chain links TRBV4-3 to TRBJ2-7, with TRBD2 identical over 9 bases. The CDR3 has 15 residues. Germline values: CDR1 LGHNA, CDR2 YSLEER. The V and J ends lost 1 base and 2 bases, in that order; junction bases with no gene match: 3. The CDR3 region is CASSQGGGDTYEQYF. DNA of the CDR3: TGCGCCAGCAGCCAAGGCGGGGGGGATACCTACGAGCAGTACTTC.

In its sample, this clonotype ranks as medium-sized. This chain uses TRBV11-2 with TRBJ2-7; no clear D gene. This CDR3 comprises 12 residues. V was cut by 6 bases and J by 6 bases, with 12 bases left in between. Germline CDR1 is SGHAT and CDR2 is FQNNGV. CDR3 DNA: TGTGCCAGCAGTTACGACCGGTTCGAGCAGTACTTC. Protein product: CASSYDRFEQYF.

This clonotype is categorized as medium-sized. The chain uses TRBV29-1 and TRBJ1-3; maybe TRBD1 (6 bases). Between the trimmed V and J ends, which lost 6 bases and 0 bases, there was a span of 15 bases. Looked up from germline, CDR1 is SQVTM and CDR2 is ANQGSEA. The CDR3 covers 15 residues. The CDR3 DNA reads as TGCAGCGTGAAGACAGGCGTTTACTCTGGAAACACCATATATTTT. Amino acid sequence: CSVKTGVYSGNTIYF.

This clonotype is medium-sized. The chain employs TRBV7-3 and TRBJ2-1; TRBD2 matches at 14 bases. In germline, CDR1 is SGHTA, CDR2 FQGTGA. CDR3 length: 17 residues. Trimming at V came to 4 bases and at J to 7 bases, leaving 9 bases not matched to a gene. CDR3 DNA: TGTGCCAGCAGCTCGGGACTAGCGGGGGCCGCGGTAAATGAGCAGTTCTTC. Translated: CASSSGLAGAAVNEQFF. Full variable domain (outside the CDR3, taken from reference TRBV7-3 and TRBJ2-1): GAGVSQTPSNKVTEKGKYVELRCDPISGHTALYWYRQSLGQGPEFLIYFQGTGAADDSGLPNDRFFAVRPEGSVSTLKIQRTERGDSAVYLCASSSGLAGAAVNEQFFGPGTRLTVL.

By proportion, this clonotype is medium-sized (0.01 to 0.1%). The V call is TRBV27, the J call TRBJ2-1; no reliable D call. V gave up 4 bases and J gave up 1 base, with 5 bases separating them. This CDR3 contains 13 residues. Germline V lookup: CDR1 MNHEY, CDR2 SMNVEV (reference sequence). The CDR3 DNA sequence: TGTGCCAGCAGTTCCGTTTCCTACAATGAGCAGTTCTTC. Translation: CASSSVSYNEQFF.

This clonotype is medium-sized within its sample. The genes are TRBV19 and TRBJ2-1; D unresolved. V was cut by 3 bases and J by 0 bases, with 18 bases left in between. The CDR3 contains 18 residues. Germline V gives CDR1 LNHDA, CDR2 SQIVND (reference sequence). In DNA, the CDR3 is TGTGCCAGTAGTATCGGCAGCGCTAGTATTAGCTCCTACAATGAGCAGTTCTTC. Amino acid sequence: CASSIGSASISSYNEQFF.

In its sample, this clonotype ranks as medium-sized (0.01 to 0.1%). The chain carries TRBV21-1 and TRBJ2-2; the table assigns TRBD2, which was not confirmed against the DNA. TRBV21-1 is a listed pseudogene. This CDR3 is 16 amino acids long. This chain's CDR3 is CATGKRQGGGTGELFF. As DNA, the CDR3 is TGTGCCACCGGAAAGCGGCAGGGAGGGGGGACCGGGGAGCTGTTTTTT.

This chain uses TRBV2 with TRBJ2-5, with TRBD2 as a possible D gene (6 bases). V was trimmed by 9 bases and J by 0 bases, leaving 14 bases between them. The CDR3 is 14 residues long. The germline CDR1 and CDR2 sequences are SNHLY and FYNNEI. CDR3 nucleotide sequence: TGTGCCAGAAACAGGCGGAGGGACCAAGAGACCCAGTACTTC. Translation: CARNRRRDQETQYF.